The 23 T cell receptor beta chains in this list originate from one sample, sequenced in a study of CD8 T cells in ankylosing spondylitis. These receptors lack a known antigen. MiXCR was run by TCRdb on the 5' RACE reads, yielding one entry per CDR3 protein. Found here are about 210,000 distinct CDR3 sequences, 7.3% of them singletons; the top ten hold over 12%. Study-wide points: Ankylosing spondylitis blood appeared to carry a characteristic TCR beta motif of several highly homologous variants.

The sequenced material came from blood, either unsorted or a sorted T cell fraction (not recorded which). All receptors come from a male donor with ankylosing spondylitis.

This clonotype was counted at least ten times. The chain links TRBV27 to TRBJ2-7; tentative D call: TRBD1 (6 bases). The CDR3 loop spans 12 amino acids. Germline-derived CDR1 and CDR2 are MNHEY and SMNVEV (reference sequence). Trimming left V 5 bases short and J 5 bases short, with 10 bases between. The CDR3 DNA is TGTGCCAGCAGTACGACAGGAAACGAGCAGTACTTC. Translation: CASSTTGNEQYF.

The sample holds many counts of this clonotype. V is TRBV27 and J is TRBJ1-1; weak D call: TRBD1 (6 bases). Trimming removed 2 bases from V and 3 bases from J, with 10 bases in between. Germline CDR1 is MNHEY and CDR2 is SMNVEV (reference sequence). The CDR3 length is 14 residues. The CDR3 here is CASSLVGADTEAFF. DNA for the CDR3: TGTGCCAGCAGTTTAGTGGGGGCCGACACTGAAGCTTTCTTT.

This clonotype appeared a few times. This sequence joins TRBV7-8 and TRBJ1-2; 8 nucleotides match TRBD1. In germline, CDR1 is SGHVS, CDR2 FQNEAQ. V gave up 6 bases and J gave up 6 bases; unmatched junction bases: 12. This CDR3 is built from 15 residues. The CDR3 DNA reads as TGTGCCAGCAGTCTAACAGGGGGGCGAAGAGATGGCTACACCTTC. Amino acid sequence: CASSLTGGRRDGYTF.

This clonotype was recorded at least ten times. The chain employs TRBV28 and TRBJ1-2, with 8 bases lining up with TRBD1. Germline V gene lookup returns CDR1 MDHEN and CDR2 SYDVKM. Trimming took 3 bases from V and 7 from J; bases not matched to a gene: 7. This CDR3 region has 14 residues. In nucleotides, the CDR3 is TGTGCCAGCAGTTTCCCCGGACAGGGTCGTGGCTACACCTTC. This gives the protein CASSFPGQGRGYTF.

This rearrangement joins TRBV4-3 to TRBJ2-1, with 12 positions matching TRBD2. J lost 3 bases, V lost 0 bases, and 3 bases had no gene match. CDR1 and CDR2 from the germline V gene are LGHNA and YSLEER. The CDR3 is made up of 17 amino acids. The CDR3 DNA follows: TGCGCCAGCAGCCAAGAGGCACTAGCGGGAGGCTACAATGAGCAGTTCTTC. The encoded protein is CASSQEALAGGYNEQFF.

This clonotype was picked up many times. V usage is TRBV9 and J usage is TRBJ2-2, with TRBD1 matching over 8 bases. J gave up 3 bases and V 0 bases, and 4 bases lay outside the gene matches. The CDR3 covers 16 residues. The germline gives CDR1 SGDLS, CDR2 YYNGEE. The CDR3 DNA is TGTGCCAGCAGCGTAGTTCAGGGGGCGGACACCGGGGAGCTGTTTTTT. Translation gives CASSVVQGADTGELFF. The full variable domain, with the rest looked up from reference TRBV9 and TRBJ2-2, is DSGVTQTPKHLITATGQRVTLRCSPRSGDLSVYWYQQSLDQGLQFLIQYYNGEERAKGNILERFSAQQFPDLHSELNLSSLELGDSALYFCASSVVQGADTGELFFGEGSRLTVL.

The chain carries TRBV7-8 and TRBJ1-6, with D possibly matching TRBD1 (6 bases). CDR3 length: 14 residues. Trimming stripped 1 base from V and 13 bases from J, with 14 bases between. Germline CDR1 reads SGHVS; CDR2 reads FQNEAQ. CDR3 nucleotides: TGTGCCAGCAGCTTAGTGGGTAGAGGGGGGCCCCTCCACTTT. Translating gives CASSLVGRGGPLHF. Full variable domain (rest looked up from reference TRBV7-8 and TRBJ1-6): GAGVSQSPRYKVAKRGQDVALRCDPISGHVSLFWYQQALGQGPEFLTYFQNEAQLDKSGLPSDRFFAERPEGSVSTLKIQRTQQEDSAVYLCASSLVGRGGPLHFGNGTRLTVT.

CDR3 DNA: TGTGCCAGTAGTCCACGGGATAGCGGGAGGAGCTCCTACAATGAGCAGTTCTTC. It encodes CASSPRDSGRSSYNEQFF. The chain employs TRBV19 and TRBJ2-1; TRBD2 aligns across 10 bases. Germline V CDR1 and CDR2: LNHDA, SQIVND (reference sequence). This CDR3 has 18 residues. J was trimmed by 0 bases and V by 5 bases; bases with no gene match: 10.

This clonotype appeared a few times. The chain recombines TRBV12-3 or TRBV12-4 with TRBJ2-7; D tentatively fits TRBD1 or TRBD2 (5 bases each). This CDR3 spans 17 amino acids. Trimming cost V 3 bases and J 4 bases, with 22 bases left between them. The chain's CDR3 is CASSFFGDHPRVYEQYF. DNA of the CDR3: TGTGCCAGCAGTTTTTTCGGGGACCATCCCCGGGTTTACGAGCAGTACTTC.

This clonotype was seen a handful of times. The CDR3 DNA follows: TGTGCCAGCAGTTCTACTTACAGGGATCCCTACGAGCAGTACTTC. Translation: CASSSTYRDPYEQYF. The V and J genes are TRBV27 and TRBJ2-7, with D possibly matching TRBD1 (6 bases). CDR1 and CDR2 (germline): MNHEY, SMNVEV (reference sequence). V was cut by 4 bases and J by 2 bases, with 15 bases left in between. This CDR3 region has 15 residues.

This clonotype came up many times. The rearrangement uses TRBV7-9 and TRBJ1-2; 10 bases map to TRBD1. The CDR3 covers 17 residues. Germline CDR1 reads SEHNR; CDR2 reads FQNEAQ (reference sequence). With 6 bases clipped from V and 3 bases from J, the junction kept 13 bases outside the gene matches. DNA of the CDR3: TGTGCCAGCAGGCTCCGCTACGGACAGGGGGGAGACTATGGCTACACCTTC. This gives the protein CASRLRYGQGGDYGYTF. Using reference TRBV7-9 and TRBJ1-2 for the parts outside the CDR3, the full variable domain is DTGVSQNPRHKITKRGQNVTFRCDPISEHNRLYWYRQTLGQGPEFLTYFQNEAQLEKSRLLSDRFSAERPKGSFSTLEIQRTEQGDSAMYLCASRLRYGQGGDYGYTFGSGTRLTVV.

There are many counts of this clonotype. The rearrangement joins TRBV28 to TRBJ2-1, with 10 bases fitting TRBD1. The CDR3 has 13 residues. The V and J ends lost 10 bases and 4 bases, in that order; junction bases with no gene match: 4. CDR1 and CDR2 from the germline V gene are MDHEN and SYDVKM. The chain's CDR3 is CATRDRGYNEQFF. DNA for the CDR3: TGTGCCACCCGGGACAGGGGATACAATGAGCAGTTCTTC.

This clonotype was found a few times. CDR3 sequence (DNA): TGTGCCAGCAGCGTGGGGATTAACGCCCCAGATACGCAGTATTTT. Protein product: CASSVGINAPDTQYF. The chain uses TRBV5-5 and TRBJ2-3, with no clear D. The length of the CDR3 is 15 residues. Germline CDR1 SGHKS, CDR2 YYEKEE (reference sequence). Trimming shortened V by 4 bases and J by 4 bases, and 16 bases separated the two germline ends.

This clonotype was detected ten times or more. The rearrangement joins TRBV6-5 to TRBJ1-1; tentative D call: TRBD1 (6 bases). The germline V gene encodes CDR1 MNHEY and CDR2 SVGAGI. Trimming pared 2 bases from V and 11 bases from J, leaving 15 bases between. This CDR3 is 13 amino acids long. Written as DNA, the CDR3 is TGTGCCAGCAGTTACCCCCCGGACAGTAGGGCTTTCTTT. This encodes CASSYPPDSRAFF.

There are many counts of this clonotype. The chain combines TRBV5-1 with TRBJ2-2, with 13 nucleotides matching TRBD2. Germline CDR1 is SGHRS and CDR2 is YFSETQ. This CDR3 comprises 19 residues. J gave up 0 bases and V 7 bases, and 12 bases lay outside the gene matches. Here the CDR3 DNA reads TGCGCCAGCCAAAAGACTAGCGGGAGGCCCAACCCGAACACCGGGGAGCTGTTTTTT. Its translation is CASQKTSGRPNPNTGELFF. Together with reference TRBV5-1 and TRBJ2-2, the CDR3 gives the full variable domain: KAGVTQTPRYLIKTRGQQVTLSCSPISGHRSVSWYQQTPGQGLQFLFEYFSETQRNKGNFPGRFSGRQFSNSRSEMNVSTLELGDSALYLCASQKTSGRPNPNTGELFFGEGSRLTVL.

The table lists this clonotype with many counts. The gene calls are TRBV5-6 and TRBJ2-7; 8 nucleotides match TRBD2. This CDR3 region has 15 residues. Germline assignment: CDR1 SGHDT and CDR2 YYEEEE. After removal of 2 bases from V and 4 bases from J, the junction contained 8 bases not matched to a gene. In nucleotides, the CDR3 is TGTGCCAGCAGCTTTAGCGGGACGCTTGGATACGAGCAGTACTTC. This gives the protein CASSFSGTLGYEQYF.

The chain combines TRBV5-6 with TRBJ2-7, with D possibly matching TRBD2 (5 bases). Germline V gene lookup returns CDR1 SGHDT and CDR2 YYEEEE. CDR3 size: 15 residues. Between the trimmed V and J ends, which lost 7 bases and 7 bases, there was a span of 24 bases. The CDR3 region is CASSPARDPAWEQYF. For the CDR3, the DNA is TGTGCCAGCTCACCCGCCCGGGATCCCGCGTGGGAGCAGTACTTC.

This clonotype appeared many times. The chain carries TRBV20-1 and TRBJ2-7; either TRBD1 or TRBD2 may fit D (6 bases each). With 1 base removed from V and 5 bases from J, the gap between germline ends came to 12 bases. CDR3 length equals 13 residues. Germline CDR1 reads DFQATT; CDR2 reads SNEGSKA (reference sequence). The CDR3 DNA reads TGCAGTGCTAGAGGGGCCGGGGGCCACGAGCAGTACTTC. Protein: CSARGAGGHEQYF.

This clonotype was detected once. The genes are TRBV5-6 and TRBJ1-1, with unresolved D. Per the germline V gene, CDR1 is SGHDT and CDR2 is YYEEEE. The length of the CDR3 is 16 residues. V was clipped by 4 bases and J by 1 base, with 17 bases between them. The CDR3 bases are TGTGCCAGCAGCCCTGGGAACCATTTTCAGAACACTGAAGCTTTCTTT. This translates into CASSPGNHFQNTEAFF.

A few counts support this clonotype. The V gene is TRBV15, the J gene TRBJ1-2, with unresolved D. This CDR3 has 15 residues. Trimming cost V 1 base and J 8 bases, with 17 bases left between them. Germline CDR1 reads LNHNV; CDR2 reads YYDKDF (reference sequence). The CDR3 here is CATSRVAGPAAGYTF. Here the CDR3 DNA reads TGTGCCACCAGCAGAGTAGCCGGTCCCGCGGCGGGCTACACCTTC.

The table lists this clonotype with many counts. V is TRBV4-1 and J is TRBJ2-5; no firm D call. V was pared by 0 bases and J by 1 base, with 6 bases between. The CDR3 runs 14 residues. The V gene's germline CDR1 is MGHRA and CDR2 YSYEKL. The CDR3 nucleotides are TGCGCCAGCAGCCAAGATCCGAGCCAAGAGACCCAGTACTTC. Protein sequence: CASSQDPSQETQYF.

This clonotype was counted ten times or more. This chain links TRBV28 with TRBJ2-7; D is ambiguous. The V and J ends lost 1 base and 4 bases respectively, with 2 bases between them. The CDR3 runs to 11 residues. The germline gives CDR1 MDHEN, CDR2 SYDVKM. For the CDR3, the DNA is TGTGCCAGCAGTTTATTTTACGAGCAGTACTTC. As protein: CASSLFYEQYF.

This clonotype was picked up many times. This rearrangement joins TRBV7-9 to TRBJ1-1; TRBD1 matches at 7 bases. This CDR3 has 12 residues. Germline V gene sequence: CDR1 SEHNR, CDR2 FQNEAQ (reference sequence). After removal of 3 bases from V and 8 bases from J, the junction contained 3 bases not matched to a gene. The CDR3 DNA reads as TGTGCCAGCAGCTTGACAGGGCTGGAAGCTTTCTTT. Residues: CASSLTGLEAFF.